This T cell receptor (beta chain) derives from a study of cytomegalovirus exposure and HLA in healthy donors listed by TCRdb under 2017. As for the study more broadly: In an earlier analysis of roughly 590 of the donors, 250 to 350 Gb of sequence data and 90 million to 130 million unique TCR beta sequences from about 190 million T cells were reported. Because of strong linkage in the cohort, four or five DR-DQ haplotypes were treated as single units for association and clustering. An earlier analysis of around 580 of the donors used high-throughput TCR beta sequencing to judge whether each TCR beta V gene segment behaved as functional or pseudogenic. Besides the first cohort of around 700 subjects, a separate validation cohort made up of roughly 120 different subjects was used. A later genetic analysis used genome-wide SNP genotypes for 398 of the 666 donors, treating that subset as a discovery cohort. The study combined high-throughput TCR immunosequencing, statistical association of individual TCRs with disease status, and machine learning to predict cytomegalovirus infection status. An early release covering about 600 HLA-typed donors comprised about 310 gigabases of sequencing data and 65 million to 100 million unique TCR sequences. The study aimed to test whether signatures of past pathogen exposure could be identified by cataloging public T cell receptors. The study profiled the T cell repertoires of 550 to 700 subjects by immunosequencing and related them to cytomegalovirus serostatus. The genetic ancestry cluster associated with self-reported Caucasian donors included about four fifths of the 300 to 450 genotyped donors. The number of donors typed differed by locus, with roughly 620-630 for A, B, C, DRB1 and DQB1, roughly 520 for DQA1, 606 for DPA1, and over 400 for DPB1. A later analysis re-analyzed previously published TCR beta repertoires from roughly 690 donors and added high-resolution HLA genotyping to study TCR occurrence patterns. Donor age, sex, ethnicity and CMV serostatus were collected together with the repertoire data. Rather than drawing on any new phenotypic data, the later analysis identified candidate immune exposures from TCR beta sequences and the way those sequences occurred across donors. Every repertoire in the discovery cohort had been generated on one and the same sequencing platform. Across about 380 genotyped donors of the cohort, an average of about 240,000 unique TCR beta nucleotide sequences per donor were sequenced, and 15% to 20% of those sequences were non-productive. Class I and class II HLA loci were covered by the typing at four-digit resolution.

CDR1 and CDR2 were assigned from the germline V gene (reference sequence) as SGHNT and YYREEE. The CDR3, cysteine through phenylalanine, is 15 amino acids long. The only DNA kept is the CDR3, 45 bases in frame from the first base. Relative to germline, V is missing 6 bases and J is missing 7 bases, with 13 bases of the junction outside any gene match. Points the paper makes about the study in general: Correlated functional status among segregating V segments might reflect linkage disequilibrium, but an unknown experimental factor could not be ruled out. A later analysis associated 15,000 to 20,000 TCR beta sequences with specific HLA alleles at a false discovery rate of 0.05. Assigning TCR associations to individual alleles was difficult when HLA alleles, especially DR and DQ, strongly co-occurred. The only immune exposure information available for the cohort was CMV serostatus. The authors suggested that the approach could potentially be generalized to other disease states and immunological phenotypes. The presence/absence analyses assumed that sequencing depth was roughly uniform across donors, and that assumption may not be true. Most CMV-associated TCR beta chains appeared to be HLA-restricted in a later analysis, and the HLA associations seemed to be driven largely by CMV exposure. A further reported finding was that TCR beta sequences accurately predicted the HLA-A and HLA-B alleles for most subjects in the first cohort. Because the 87-base-pair reads could not distinguish some IMGT-functional V segments, including TRBV6-2 and TRBV6-3, those segments were excluded. A few of the identified cytomegalovirus-associated TCR beta chains were confirmed in vitro to be specific for cytomegalovirus antigens. The study gave a list of under 200 TCR beta chains associated with cytomegalovirus. A later genetic analysis associated a missense DCLRE1C variant with V-gene and J-gene trimming of TCR beta chains, and an independent cohort replicated the association. In a later analysis, TCR association rates were found to vary across HLA loci, with the most associated TCRs seen for DRB1 alleles and the fewest for HLA-C alleles. A cluster of highly shared sequence variants was judged likely to represent a technical artifact of the sequencing pipeline. In a later analysis, HLA-associated TCR beta chains showed more clonal expansion and lower generation probabilities than non-associated chains that were equally common. Because HLA typing was unavailable for some donors at each locus, only the typed subset was used in association tests. The earlier analysis of 587 of the donors excluded approximately 17 rarely observed V segments, including chromosome 9 orphons, because counts were too low. In a later analysis, several top co-occurrence clusters were reported to appear linked to parvovirus B19, influenza, CMV and Epstein-Barr virus. The classifier was reported to diagnose cytomegalovirus status with high specificity and sensitivity in both the original and validation cohorts. In an earlier analysis of about 550 of the donors, most TCR beta V segments were observed in productive rearrangements about 90% or about 30% of the time, broadly matching IMGT annotations. The cohort was sequenced for TCR beta chains only, and without alpha or paired-chain data the features that could be detected were limited. According to a later genetic analysis, donors in an Asian-associated ancestry cluster had fewer N-insertions in productive TCRs than the approximately 700-donor mean. Across donors, most TCR sequences were observed very rarely, whereas some public TCRs were present in many individuals.

The cohort comprised 670 or so healthy bone marrow donors. All cohort members were sampled while nominally healthy, although unrecorded immune exposures were likely present. The donor tested CMV seronegative, placing the donor among the 350 to 400 seronegative members of the cohort. A peripheral blood sample was collected from each donor, and TCR beta sequencing was performed on peripheral blood mononuclear cells. The Qiagen DNeasy Blood Extraction Kit was used to extract genomic DNA from the blood cell samples. In the case of this clone: What this receptor recognizes is not known. No base quality values were provided; no much bigger clone lies one nucleotide off.

Receptors were amplified or captured by the immunoSEQ multiplex PCR assay. The multiplex PCR relied on a mix of 60 forward primers for TCR Vbeta segments and 13 reverse primers for TCR Jbeta segments. Amplification of the CDR3 region of rearranged TCR beta genes was performed with a multiplex PCR assay on genomic DNA. The amplified TCR beta libraries were sequenced on the Illumina HiSeq System as 87-base-pair reads. In the original analysis: A later analysis tallied around 87 million unique TCR beta chains across the approximately 670 repertoires, and approximately 9.9 million of those chains were shared by two or more donors. Raw reads were error-corrected and collapsed into unique sequences by a nearest-neighbor algorithm in which closely related sequences were merged to remove PCR and sequencing errors. Alignment of CDR3 sequences to IMGT reference sequences was used to assign V, D and J gene segments. Each retained sequence needed at least a six-nucleotide match to both a V gene segment and a J gene segment. Rearrangements were called productive when the CDR3 lacked stop codons and stayed in frame with V and J; all others were non-productive. CDR3 was defined by IMGT convention, running from the second conserved V-encoded cysteine to the conserved J-encoded phenylalanine. The earlier analysis of 500 to 600 of the donors excluded sequences that lacked an unambiguous match to a single V gene segment. In an earlier analysis of several hundred of the donors, V segments were called functional above 56.7% productive rearrangements and were called segregating when the between-donor standard deviation exceeded 5%. A statistical classification framework was built to diagnose cytomegalovirus status from the catalog of TCR beta chain sequences. A later analysis assigned V and J genes by comparing TCR nucleotide sequences with IMGT/GENE-DB human TR gene sequences. In a later analysis, CDR3 sequences and most-parsimonious VDJ recombination scenarios were assigned using the TCRdist pipeline. In a later analysis, every TCR beta chain was defined by the combination of its CDR3 amino acid sequence and its V-gene family, and reads without a unique V-gene family were dropped. As a way to deal with suspected cross-contamination and a sequencing artifact, a later analysis dropped roughly 620 nucleotide sequences that were highly shared and had low generation probability. In a later analysis, a clonal expansion index was calculated for each public chain from normalized within-repertoire ranks of inferred template counts. In a later analysis, generation probabilities were computed with a VDJ recombination model fitted to out-of-frame rearrangements, and the resulting probabilities were checked against IGoR. In a later analysis, hypergeometric tests were used to score TCR-TCR, TCR-HLA and TCR-CMV co-occurrence, with a repertoire-size bias correction applied to TCR pairs. False discovery rates were estimated in a later analysis by permuting HLA or CMV assignments 20 times. A later analysis grouped co-occurring TCRs with DBSCAN, adding TCRdist sequence similarity when clustering within HLA-allele-positive subsets. Co-occurrence clustering excluded repertoires with fewer than 30,000 or more than 120,000 public chains, plus five with anomalous nucleotide sharing. Entries here come from immuneACCESS through TCRdb and include only in-frame sequences with V and J called. Some clones fail to appear in such tables; in the studies checked, an unresolved V gene covers under half of the shortfall, and the cause of the remainder is unknown. V and J calls and clone size follow that table, whereas D and trimming were derived from the DNA. The sample profile shows some 110,000 clones; about 76% of them were found once. In total, the top ten clones hold about 3.9% of the sample.

The source of this sequence is a woman between 25 and 40 years old in good health and CMV-seronegative. Source material: PBMCs. Recombination joined TRBV5-4 with TRBJ2-1; TRBD1 agrees with 7 junctional bases. CDR3 reads: CASINIGTVPNEQFF. The nucleotide sequence is TGTGCCAGCATTAATATCGGGACAGTCCCAAATGAGCAGTTCTTC.